The 21 T cell receptor beta chains presented below share a single source sample, sequenced in a study of Graves' ophthalmopathy and Graves' hyperthyroidism. RNA served as the template for amplifying TCR beta CDR3 regions. The first round was an RT-PCR with HTBI primers, and the second round was a multiplex PCR. TCRdb reprocessed the multiplex PCR reads with MiXCR, giving one entry per CDR3 protein. Of around 340,000 distinct CDR3 sequences in the sample, roughly 17% were seen once. The specimen sequenced was peripheral blood. The receptors were sampled from an adult man with Graves' ophthalmopathy.

The chain recombines TRBV27 with TRBJ2-7, with 12 bases aligning to TRBD2. Germline V gene data show CDR1 as MNHEY and CDR2 as SMNVEV (reference sequence). CDR3 length: 14 amino acids. Unmatched junction bases numbered 5, after V lost 6 bases and J lost 5 bases. CDR3 bases: TGTGCCAGCAGGCCTAGCGGGAGGGCGAACGAGCAGTACTTC. Its protein product is CASRPSGRANEQYF.

This clonotype occurred many times. The J gene is TRBJ2-5, the V gene TRBV20-1, with D perhaps TRBD1 (5 bases). This CDR3 has 14 amino acids. The ends were cut back, 0 bases at V and 6 bases at J, with 14 bases in the middle. Germline CDR1 and CDR2: DFQATT and SNEGSKA (reference sequence). CDR3 residues: CSARDPRQRQTQYF. Here the CDR3 DNA reads TGCAGTGCTAGAGATCCTCGACAGCGACAGACCCAGTACTTC.

This clonotype has a count of ten or more. The DNA of the CDR3 is TGTGCCAGCAACCTACTAGCGGGGGGCCAAGAGACCCAGTACTTC. Protein: CASNLLAGGQETQYF. This chain links TRBV2 with TRBJ2-5; 12 nucleotides align to TRBD2. The J segment lost 1 base and the V segment lost 7 bases, leaving 4 bases of the junction unmatched. In germline, CDR1 is SNHLY, CDR2 FYNNEI. This CDR3 contains 15 residues. The variable domain in full, completed from reference TRBV2 and TRBJ2-5, reads EPEVTQTPSHQVTQMGQEVILRCVPISNHLYFYWYRQILGQKVEFLVSFYNNEISEKSEIFDDQFSVERPDGSNFTLKIRSTKLEDSAMYFCASNLLAGGQETQYFGPGTRLLVL.

The chain links TRBV3-1 to TRBJ1-6, with 11 nucleotides matching TRBD1. The CDR3 sequence is 15 residues long. CDR1 is LGHDT, CDR2 YNNKEL, per germline (reference sequence). The V segment lost 2 bases and the J segment 10 bases; nucleotides outside the gene matches: 4. The CDR3 protein is CASSQPDRGQSPLHF. The CDR3 DNA reads TGTGCCAGCAGCCAACCGGACAGGGGGCAATCACCCCTCCACTTT.

This clonotype was seen ten or more times. V and J are TRBV7-8 and TRBJ2-6; D may be TRBD2 (5 bases). V was pared by 5 bases and J by 2 bases, with 22 bases between. The CDR3 runs to 19 residues. From germline, CDR1 is SGHVS and CDR2 FQNEAQ. The CDR3 is CASSISVLWGKAGANVLTF. The CDR3 DNA is TGTGCCAGCAGCATTAGCGTCTTGTGGGGAAAAGCTGGGGCCAACGTCCTGACTTTC.

This clonotype was seen ten or more times. V usage is TRBV6-5 and J usage is TRBJ2-6; TRBD1 might be the D (5 bases). Germline V gives CDR1 MNHEY, CDR2 SVGAGI. This CDR3 has 17 residues. V dropped 2 bases and J dropped 0 bases, with 11 bases sitting between them. CDR3 loop: CASSYDSPLSGANVLTF. CDR3 nucleotide sequence: TGTGCCAGCAGTTACGACAGCCCCCTCTCTGGGGCCAACGTCCTGACTTTC.

This clonotype was counted a few times. A much larger clone differs by one base, so this may be a read error. This chain joins TRBV6-1 and TRBJ2-2; the D gene could be TRBD1 or TRBD2 (5 bases each). CDR1 and CDR2 (germline): MNHNS, SASEGT. This CDR3 spans 13 amino acids. V shed 8 bases and J shed 3 bases, with 10 bases lying between them. This chain's CDR3 is CASRDEYTGELFF. In DNA form, the CDR3 reads TGTGCCAGCCGGGACGAATACACCGGGGAGCTGTTTTTT.

This clonotype was found many times. The V call is TRBV6-2 or TRBV6-3, the J call TRBJ2-2; the D gene is possibly TRBD1 (6 bases). Germline values: CDR1 MNHEY, CDR2 SVGEGT. CDR3 length equals 16 residues. The V end was cut by 0 bases, the J end by 3 bases, with 11 bases between. The chain's CDR3 is CASSYSMGHHTGELFF. For the CDR3, the DNA is TGTGCCAGCAGTTACTCGATGGGACATCACACCGGGGAGCTGTTTTTT.

The CDR3 bases are TGTGCCAGCAGCCACCGGGGGGCCCACGAGCAGTACTTC. This gives the protein CASSHRGAHEQYF. The chain combines TRBV7-9 with TRBJ2-7; the D gene is possibly TRBD2 (7 bases). V shed 5 bases and J shed 5 bases, with 13 bases lying between them. CDR3 size: 13 residues. Germline CDR1 reads SEHNR; CDR2 reads FQNEAQ (reference sequence).

Note on this clonotype: This may come from a read error, since a much larger clone is one base off. The V and J genes are TRBV12-3 or TRBV12-4 and TRBJ1-6; D unclear. The CDR3 extends over 14 amino acids. CDR3 nucleotides: TGTGCCACCGCTGCGCCGCTCTATAATTCAGCCCTCCACTTT. Its protein product is CATAAPLYNSALHF.

This clonotype has at least ten counts. V usage is TRBV2 and J usage is TRBJ1-2; D gene uncertain. Germline-derived CDR1 and CDR2 are SNHLY and FYNNEI. The V and J ends lost 1 base and 6 bases respectively, with 6 bases between them. The CDR3 consists of 12 residues. CDR3 bases: TGTGCCAGCAGTGAAGGGAGACATGGCTACACCTTC. It specifies CASSEGRHGYTF.

This clonotype was found many times. The rearrangement uses TRBV2 and TRBJ2-2; D is possibly TRBD1 or TRBD2 (5 bases each). Germline values: CDR1 SNHLY, CDR2 FYNNEI. This CDR3 is 20 amino acids long. Trimming took off 3 bases at V and 4 bases at J, with 27 bases between the two ends. CDR3 region: CASSELFGVGVRIATGELFF. The CDR3 bases are TGTGCCAGCAGTGAGCTATTTGGGGTGGGGGTCCGAATTGCCACCGGGGAGCTGTTTTTT.

The CDR3 region is CASRRHLRTEAFF. The CDR3 DNA reads TGTGCCAGCAGGAGACATTTGAGGACTGAAGCTTTCTTT. This sequence joins TRBV27 and TRBJ1-1; D ambiguous. Deletions cut 6 bases from V and 5 bases from J, with 13 bases between. CDR1 is MNHEY, CDR2 SMNVEV, per germline (reference sequence). The CDR3 is 13 residues long.

The table lists this clonotype with many counts. This chain links TRBV19 with TRBJ1-2; TRBD1 is a possible D gene (6 bases). V dropped 7 bases and J dropped 3 bases, with 9 bases sitting between them. Per the germline V gene, CDR1 is LNHDA and CDR2 is SQIVND (reference sequence). The CDR3 extends over 12 amino acids. Here the CDR3 DNA reads TGTGCCAGTACCAACAGGGACTATGGCTACACCTTC. Its protein is CASTNRDYGYTF.

This clonotype has ten or more counts. The chain uses TRBV15 and TRBJ2-7; D may be TRBD1 or TRBD2 (5 bases each). Germline V gene lookup returns CDR1 LNHNV and CDR2 YYDKDF (reference sequence). The CDR3 contains 18 residues. With 0 bases removed from V and 0 bases from J, the gap between germline ends came to 18 bases. In DNA form, the CDR3 reads TGTGCCACCAGCAGAGATACGCCGGGACCGACGTTCTCCTACGAGCAGTACTTC. Amino acid sequence: CATSRDTPGPTFSYEQYF.

Ten or more counts support this clonotype. CDR3 bases: TGTGCCAGCAGCCTTCGCCGCCAGGGGACTGAAGCTTTCTTT. Amino acids: CASSLRRQGTEAFF. The chain links TRBV7-2 to TRBJ1-1, with D possibly matching TRBD1 (6 bases). This CDR3 comprises 14 residues. The V end lost 5 bases, the J end lost 5 bases, and 15 bases lay between the germline ends. The germline gives CDR1 SGHTA, CDR2 FQGNSA. The full variable domain, completed using reference TRBV7-2 and TRBJ1-1, is GAGVSQSPSNKVTEKGKDVELRCDPISGHTALYWYRQSLGQGLEFLIYFQGNSAPDKSGLPSDRFSAERTGGSVSTLTIQRTQQEDSAVYLCASSLRRQGTEAFFGQGTRLTVV.

The sample holds many counts of this clonotype. The rearrangement joins TRBV27 to TRBJ1-5; D ambiguous. Per germline, CDR1 MNHEY and CDR2 SMNVEV (reference sequence). V lost 2 bases to trimming and J lost 7 bases, with 3 bases between them. This CDR3 has 11 amino acids. CDR3 in amino acids: CASSLTQPQHF. CDR3 sequence (DNA): TGTGCCAGCAGTTTAACGCAGCCCCAGCATTTT.

The chain links TRBV6-1 to TRBJ1-5, with 7 bases aligning to TRBD1. Germline CDR1 reads MNHNS; CDR2 reads SASEGT. With 3 bases clipped from V and 6 bases from J, the junction kept 5 bases outside the gene matches. The CDR3 length is 14 residues. In DNA form, the CDR3 reads TGTGCCAGCAGTGATCGAGGGGGCCGTCAGCCCCAGCATTTT. Encoded protein: CASSDRGGRQPQHF.

The sample holds many counts of this clonotype. The rearrangement links TRBV15 to TRBJ1-3; weak D call: TRBD1 (5 bases). This CDR3 region has 14 residues. Trimming left V 7 bases short and J 0 bases short, with 10 bases between. Germline CDR1 and CDR2: LNHNV and YYDKDF (reference sequence). The CDR3: CATKGRNSGNTIYF. CDR3 coding DNA: TGTGCCACCAAGGGACGGAACTCTGGAAACACCATATATTTT.

The sample holds many counts of this clonotype. The rearrangement uses TRBV15 and TRBJ1-2; maybe TRBD1 (6 bases). This CDR3 contains 14 residues. V was cut by 0 bases and J by 8 bases, with 13 bases left in between. CDR1 is LNHNV, CDR2 YYDKDF, per germline (reference sequence). The DNA for the CDR3 is TGTGCCACCAGCAGAGATAGGGGGGAATTCGGCTACACCTTC. It translates to CATSRDRGEFGYTF.

This clonotype was observed many times. This sequence joins TRBV28 and TRBJ2-5; D call uncertain. Trimming cost V 7 bases and J 2 bases, with 11 bases left between them. CDR3 length equals 13 residues. Germline V gene sequence: CDR1 MDHEN, CDR2 SYDVKM. CDR3 DNA sequence: TGTGCCAGCACGGTGGGCGGACAAGAGACCCAGTACTTC. It yields the protein CASTVGGQETQYF. Using reference TRBV28 and TRBJ2-5 for the parts outside the CDR3, the full variable domain is DVKVTQSSRYLVKRTGEKVFLECVQDMDHENMFWYRQDPGLGLRLIYFSYDVKMKEKGDIPEGYSVSREKKERFSLILESASTNQTSMYLCASTVGGQETQYFGPGTRLLVL.